Listed here are 16 T cell receptor beta chains from one sample, sequenced in a study of breast tumors, draining lymph nodes, adjacent tissues. The lymph nodes were axillary draining lymph nodes from breast cancer patients. TCRdb reprocessed the multiplex PCR reads via MiXCR and lists one record per CDR3 protein. The table records fewer than 200,000 distinct CDR3 sequences, approximately 30% of them present only once. The sample consisted of axillary lymph node tissue. These receptors all stem from a female donor with breast cancer. Some clones in this sample may be carry-over from other donors' samples.

Remarks on this clonotype: This may come from a read error, since a much larger clone is one base off. The genes are TRBV10-3 and TRBJ2-1, with TRBD1 matching 10 bases. V was pared by 4 bases and J by 5 bases, with 5 bases of the junction left unmatched. Germline values: CDR1 ENHRY, CDR2 SYGVKD. This CDR3 comprises 15 residues. CDR3 residues: CAISARQGAHNEQFF. The CDR3 DNA reads TGTGCCATCAGTGCCAGACAGGGGGCACACAATGAGCAGTTCTTC.

This clonotype was counted ten times or more. This rearrangement joins TRBV19 to TRBJ1-5; perhaps TRBD1 as D (5 bases). CDR1 LNHDA and CDR2 SQIVND come from the germline V gene (reference sequence). The CDR3 contains 15 residues. The ends were cut back, 3 bases at V and 2 bases at J, with 11 bases in the middle. CDR3 loop: CASSMGWGGNQPQHF. DNA for the CDR3: TGTGCCAGTAGTATGGGTTGGGGCGGCAATCAGCCCCAGCATTTT.

This clonotype was detected ten times or more. The rearrangement joins TRBV11-2 to TRBJ2-7; the D call may be TRBD1 or TRBD2 (6 bases each). Germline CDR1 is SGHAT and CDR2 is FQNNGV. The CDR3 is 16 amino acids. V was shortened by 4 bases and J by 3 bases, with 19 bases between the two germline ends. CDR3 amino acids: CASSSPGGAWDYEQYF. CDR3 bases: TGTGCCAGCAGCTCCCCCGGGGGCGCCTGGGACTACGAGCAGTACTTC.

This clonotype was seen repeatedly, ten times or more. V gene TRBV12-3 or TRBV12-4 combines with J gene TRBJ2-3, with a possible D match to TRBD2 (5 bases). The ends were cut back, 3 bases at V and 4 bases at J, with 11 bases in the middle. The CDR3 runs 14 residues. CDR3 sequence reads: CASSFVSGADTQYF. CDR3 sequence (DNA): TGTGCCAGCAGTTTTGTATCCGGGGCAGATACGCAGTATTTT.

This clonotype was detected only a few times. CDR3 residues: CSAPPPGATNEKLFF. The CDR3 DNA reads as TGCAGTGCTCCCCCCCCGGGCGCAACTAATGAAAAACTGTTTTTT. The chain is built from TRBV20-1 and TRBJ1-4, with unresolved D. V was clipped by 5 bases and J by 0 bases, with 13 bases between them. Per germline, CDR1 DFQATT and CDR2 SNEGSKA (reference sequence). CDR3 length equals 15 residues.

At least ten counts were recorded for this clonotype. The chain recombines TRBV11-2 with TRBJ1-2; 8 nucleotides align to TRBD1. Trimming removed 4 bases from V and 4 bases from J; junction bases left unmatched: 5. CDR1 SGHAT and CDR2 FQNNGV come from the germline V gene. This CDR3 has 14 amino acids. The CDR3 reads CASSYSTGGYGYTF. The CDR3 DNA is TGTGCCAGCAGCTACAGCACAGGGGGCTATGGCTACACCTTC.

Ten or more counts support this clonotype. The CDR3 ends on some other residue instead of the conserved phenylalanine or tryptophan, so this is likely a read error. The chain has TRBV4-1 and TRBJ1-5; D is unclear. Germline-derived CDR1 and CDR2 are MGHRA and YSYEKL. This CDR3 spans 13 amino acids. The germline V and J ends were trimmed by 0 bases and 10 bases, with 10 bases remaining between them. As DNA, the CDR3 is TGCGCCAGCAGCCAAGATTCTGGAAGCCCCCAGCATCTT. Protein: CASSQDSGSPQHL.

This clonotype was detected ten times or more. This chain connects TRBV5-6 to TRBJ2-1; D unclear. CDR3 length: 13 amino acids. CDR1 SGHDT and CDR2 YYEEEE come from the germline V gene. V was pared by 0 bases and J by 9 bases, with 10 bases between. CDR3: CASSLASFGEQFF. The CDR3 DNA follows: TGTGCCAGCAGCTTGGCGTCGTTCGGTGAGCAGTTCTTC.

On this clonotype itself: Being one base from a much bigger clone, this may be a read error. The V and J genes are TRBV20-1 and TRBJ2-3; D unclear. Germline V gene data show CDR1 as DFQATT and CDR2 as SNEGSKA (reference sequence). The CDR3 totals 12 residues. The CDR3 region has the DNA TGCGGTGCGGAACCGGGCACAGATACGCAGTATTTT. Translated, it gives CGAEPGTDTQYF.

This clonotype appeared many times. The rearrangement uses TRBV29-1 and TRBJ2-1; D uncertain. This CDR3 comprises 11 residues. V dropped 3 bases and J dropped 11 bases, with 11 bases sitting between them. CDR1 and CDR2 from the germline V gene are SQVTM and ANQGSEA. The CDR3 region is CSVDTAAKQFF. In DNA, the CDR3 is TGCAGCGTTGACACGGCGGCTAAGCAGTTCTTC.

Ten or more counts support this clonotype. This chain links TRBV5-1 with TRBJ2-3, with D hard to call. V was shortened by 4 bases and J by 2 bases, with 8 bases between the two germline ends. CDR1 SGHRS and CDR2 YFSETQ come from the germline V gene. CDR3 length equals 13 residues. The CDR3 sequence is CASSPGVTDTQYF. The DNA for the CDR3 is TGCGCCAGCAGCCCTGGGGTCACAGATACGCAGTATTTT. Drawing the rest from reference TRBV5-1 and TRBJ2-3, the complete variable domain is KAGVTQTPRYLIKTRGQQVTLSCSPISGHRSVSWYQQTPGQGLQFLFEYFSETQRNKGNFPGRFSGRQFSNSRSEMNVSTLELGDSALYLCASSPGVTDTQYFGPGTRLTVL.

This clonotype was picked up many times. V usage is TRBV5-1 and J usage is TRBJ1-5; 8 nucleotides align to TRBD1. This CDR3 has 14 residues. Germline trimming cut 4 bases from V and 4 bases from J; bases unmatched to any gene: 4. Germline CDR1 is SGHRS and CDR2 is YFSETQ. CDR3 coding DNA: TGCGCCAGCAGCCGTACAGGGGGGAATCAGCCCCAGCATTTT. Translation: CASSRTGGNQPQHF.

This clonotype was seen a handful of times. The chain employs TRBV7-9 and TRBJ1-1, with unresolved D. The CDR3 consists of 14 residues. Germline V gives CDR1 SEHNR, CDR2 FQNEAQ (reference sequence). Trimming pared 1 base from V and 1 base from J, leaving 7 bases between. CDR3: CASSLGAGNTEAFF. The CDR3 nucleotides read TGTGCCAGCAGCTTAGGGGCAGGGAACACTGAAGCTTTCTTT.

Ten or more counts support this clonotype. CDR3 bases: TGTGCCACCAGTGATTACAGCAATGAGCAGTTCTTC. This encodes CATSDYSNEQFF. The chain has TRBV24-1 and TRBJ2-1, with D uncertain. Trimming pared 2 bases from V and 6 bases from J, leaving 4 bases between. CDR1 KGHDR and CDR2 SFDVKD come from the germline V gene. The CDR3 has 12 residues.

Details on this clonotype: This may come from a read error, since a much larger clone is one base off. CDR3 bases: TGTGCCAGCAGTTACTCCAGGACAGGGGGCCTGACAGATACGCGGTATTTT. This codes for CASSYSRTGGLTDTRYF. The chain combines TRBV6-5 with TRBJ2-3, with 11 bases matching TRBD1. This CDR3 region has 17 residues. Germline V CDR1 and CDR2: MNHEY, SVGAGI.

In regard to this clonotype: The junction does not match germline at one end; this may be a read error. This chain uses TRBV20-1 with TRBJ1-5; no firm D call. Germline-derived CDR1 and CDR2 are DFQATT and SNEGSKA (reference sequence). The length of the CDR3 is 11 residues. CDR3 bases: TGCAGTGCTAGTGATAATCAGCCCCGGCATTTT. Translated: CSASDNQPRHF.